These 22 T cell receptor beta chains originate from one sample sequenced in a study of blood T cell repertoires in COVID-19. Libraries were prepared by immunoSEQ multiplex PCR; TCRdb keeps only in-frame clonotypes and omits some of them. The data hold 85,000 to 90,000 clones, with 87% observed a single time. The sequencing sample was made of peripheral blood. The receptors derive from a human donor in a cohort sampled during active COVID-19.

In DNA form, the CDR3 reads TGTGCCAGCTCACCGGGGGGACAGGGAGATCGGCCCCAGCATTTT. The encoded protein is CASSPGGQGDRPQHF. This rearrangement joins TRBV18 to TRBJ1-5, with 9 positions matching TRBD1. The CDR3 has 15 amino acids. Germline V lookup: CDR1 KGHSH, CDR2 LQKENI. The trim removed 3 bases at V and 9 bases at J, leaving 9 bases unmatched. Complete variable domain (other parts from reference TRBV18 and TRBJ1-5): NAGVMQNPRHLVRRRGQEARLRCSPMKGHSHVYWYRQLPEEGLKFMVYLQKENIIDESGMPKERFSAEFPKEGPSILRIQQVVRGDSAAYFCASSPGGQGDRPQHFGDGTRLSIL.

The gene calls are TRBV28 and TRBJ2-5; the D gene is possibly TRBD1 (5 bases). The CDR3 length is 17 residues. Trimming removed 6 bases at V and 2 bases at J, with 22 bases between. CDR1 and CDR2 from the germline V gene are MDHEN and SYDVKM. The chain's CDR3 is CASSPYWGREKQETQYF. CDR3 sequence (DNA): TGTGCCAGCAGCCCTTACTGGGGCAGGGAAAAGCAAGAGACCCAGTACTTC.

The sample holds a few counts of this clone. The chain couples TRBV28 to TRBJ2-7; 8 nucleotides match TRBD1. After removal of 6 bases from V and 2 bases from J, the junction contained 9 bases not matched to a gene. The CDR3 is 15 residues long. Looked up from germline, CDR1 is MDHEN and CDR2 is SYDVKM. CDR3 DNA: TGTGCCAGCAGGATGGAGGACAGGGTAACCTACGAGCAGTACTTC. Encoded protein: CASRMEDRVTYEQYF.

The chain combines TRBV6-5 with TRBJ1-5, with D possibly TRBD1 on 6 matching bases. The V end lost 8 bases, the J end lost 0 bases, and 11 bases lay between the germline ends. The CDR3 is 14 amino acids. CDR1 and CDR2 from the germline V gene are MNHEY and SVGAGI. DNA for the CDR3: TGTGCCAGCCGGGGGGCGGATAGCAATCAGCCCCAGCATTTT. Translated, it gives CASRGADSNQPQHF.

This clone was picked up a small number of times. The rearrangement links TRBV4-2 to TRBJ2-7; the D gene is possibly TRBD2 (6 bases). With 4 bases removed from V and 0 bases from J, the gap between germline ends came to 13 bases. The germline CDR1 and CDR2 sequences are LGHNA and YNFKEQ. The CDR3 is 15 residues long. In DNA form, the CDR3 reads TGTGCCAGCAGCCCCTTAGCGGAATTCTCCTACGAGCAGTACTTC. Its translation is CASSPLAEFSYEQYF.

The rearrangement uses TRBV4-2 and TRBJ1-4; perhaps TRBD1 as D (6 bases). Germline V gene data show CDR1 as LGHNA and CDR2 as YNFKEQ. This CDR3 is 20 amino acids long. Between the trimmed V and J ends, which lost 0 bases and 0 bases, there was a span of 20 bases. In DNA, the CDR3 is TGTGCCAGCAGCCAAGATAGAGCACTTAGGGGGTTTTCAACTAATGAAAAACTGTTTTTT. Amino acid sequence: CASSQDRALRGFSTNEKLFF.

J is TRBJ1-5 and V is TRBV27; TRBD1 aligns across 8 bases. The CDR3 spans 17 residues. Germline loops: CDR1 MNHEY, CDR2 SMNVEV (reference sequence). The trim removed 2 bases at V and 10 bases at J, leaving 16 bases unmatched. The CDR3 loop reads CASSLPTGTGAYYPQHF. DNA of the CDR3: TGTGCCAGCAGTTTACCAACCGGGACAGGCGCCTATTACCCCCAGCATTTT.

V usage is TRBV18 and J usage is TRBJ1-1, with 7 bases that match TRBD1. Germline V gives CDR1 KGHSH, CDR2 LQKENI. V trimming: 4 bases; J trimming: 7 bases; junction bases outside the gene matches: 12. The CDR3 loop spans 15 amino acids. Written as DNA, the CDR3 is TGTGCCAGCTCACTACTCGGACAGGTCCAAGGTGAAGCTTTCTTT. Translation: CASSLLGQVQGEAFF.

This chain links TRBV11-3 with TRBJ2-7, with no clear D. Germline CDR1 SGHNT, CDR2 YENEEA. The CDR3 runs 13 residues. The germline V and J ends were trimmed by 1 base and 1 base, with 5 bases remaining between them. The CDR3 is CASSLAHSYEQYF. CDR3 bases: TGTGCCAGCAGCTTAGCCCATTCCTACGAGCAGTACTTC.

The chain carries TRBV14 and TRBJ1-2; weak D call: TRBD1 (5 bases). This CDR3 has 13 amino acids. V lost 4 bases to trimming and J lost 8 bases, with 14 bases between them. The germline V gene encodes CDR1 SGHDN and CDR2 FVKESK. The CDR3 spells CASSLSRDGGYTF. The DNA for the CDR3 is TGTGCCAGCAGCCTCTCCAGGGATGGGGGCTACACCTTC.

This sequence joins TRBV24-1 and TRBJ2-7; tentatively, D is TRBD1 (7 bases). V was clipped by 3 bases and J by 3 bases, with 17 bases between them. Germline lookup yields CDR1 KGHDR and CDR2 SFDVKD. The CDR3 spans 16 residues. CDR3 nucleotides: TGTGCCACCAGTGATGGTGGAGGGGGCGAGTACTACGAGCAGTACTTC. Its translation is CATSDGGGGEYYEQYF.

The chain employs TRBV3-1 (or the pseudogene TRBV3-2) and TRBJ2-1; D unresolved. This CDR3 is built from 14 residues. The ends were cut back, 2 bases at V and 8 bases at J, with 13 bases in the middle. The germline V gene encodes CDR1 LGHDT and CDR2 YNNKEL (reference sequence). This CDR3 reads CASSQQPGHYEQFF. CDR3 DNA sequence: TGTGCCAGCAGCCAACAACCTGGGCATTATGAGCAGTTCTTC.

The CDR3 region is CACAGSFGNEQFF. CDR3 DNA sequence: TGTGCCTGTGCCGGGTCCTTTGGCAATGAGCAGTTCTTC. This sequence joins TRBV30 and TRBJ2-1; no clear D gene. The V gene lost 6 bases and the J gene lost 6 bases, with 15 bases spanning the gap. CDR3 size: 13 residues. Per the germline V gene, CDR1 is GTSNPN and CDR2 is SVGIG (reference sequence).

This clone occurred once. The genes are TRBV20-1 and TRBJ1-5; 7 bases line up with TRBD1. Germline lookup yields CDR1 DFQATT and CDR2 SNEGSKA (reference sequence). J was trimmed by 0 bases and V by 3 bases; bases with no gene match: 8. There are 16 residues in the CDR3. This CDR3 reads CSASPRGIYSNQPQHF. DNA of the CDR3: TGCAGTGCTAGTCCCAGGGGGATCTATAGCAATCAGCCCCAGCATTTT.

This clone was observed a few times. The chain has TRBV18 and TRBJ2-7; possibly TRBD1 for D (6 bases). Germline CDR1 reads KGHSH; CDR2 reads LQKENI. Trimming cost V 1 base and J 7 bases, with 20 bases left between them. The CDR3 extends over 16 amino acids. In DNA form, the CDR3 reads TGTGCCAGCTCACCACTTCGGGACCATATGCAGGGGGAGCAGTACTTC. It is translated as CASSPLRDHMQGEQYF.

The CDR3 loop is CASSLEGQVDEQYF. The CDR3 DNA reads as TGTGCCAGCAGCTTGGAGGGACAGGTCGACGAGCAGTACTTC. The V and J genes are TRBV5-6 and TRBJ2-7; 8 bases align to TRBD1. CDR3 length equals 14 residues. The V and J ends lost 0 bases and 5 bases, in that order; junction bases with no gene match: 4. CDR1 is SGHDT, CDR2 YYEEEE, per germline.

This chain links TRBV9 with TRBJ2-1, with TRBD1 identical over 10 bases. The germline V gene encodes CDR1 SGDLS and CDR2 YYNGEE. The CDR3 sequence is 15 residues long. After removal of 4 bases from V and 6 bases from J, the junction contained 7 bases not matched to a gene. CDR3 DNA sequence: TGTGCCAGCAGCCTTCCCGGGACAGGGGCCAATGAGCAGTTCTTC. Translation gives CASSLPGTGANEQFF.

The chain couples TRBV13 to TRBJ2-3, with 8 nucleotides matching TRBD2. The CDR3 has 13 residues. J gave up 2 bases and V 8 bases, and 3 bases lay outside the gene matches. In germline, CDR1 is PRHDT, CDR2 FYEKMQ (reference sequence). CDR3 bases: TGTGCCAGCCGACTAGCGACCACAGATACGCAGTATTTT. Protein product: CASRLATTDTQYF.

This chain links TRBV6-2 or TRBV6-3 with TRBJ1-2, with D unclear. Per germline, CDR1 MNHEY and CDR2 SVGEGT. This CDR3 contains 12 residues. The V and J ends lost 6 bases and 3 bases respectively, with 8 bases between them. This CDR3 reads CASSNNYYGYTF. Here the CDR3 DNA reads TGTGCCAGCAGCAATAACTACTATGGCTACACCTTC.

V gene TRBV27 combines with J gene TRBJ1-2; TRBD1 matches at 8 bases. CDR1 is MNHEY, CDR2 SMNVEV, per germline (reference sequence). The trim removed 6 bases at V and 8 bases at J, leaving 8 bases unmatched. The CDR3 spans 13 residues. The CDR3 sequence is CASSLQGGRGYTF. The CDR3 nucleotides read TGTGCCAGCAGCCTACAGGGGGGTCGGGGCTACACCTTC.

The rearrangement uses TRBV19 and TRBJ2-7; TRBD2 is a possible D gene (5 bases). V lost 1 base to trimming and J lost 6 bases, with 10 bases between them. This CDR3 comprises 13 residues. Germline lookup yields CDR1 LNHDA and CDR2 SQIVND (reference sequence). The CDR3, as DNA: TGTGCCAGTAGTATAGGTGAAGGGAGCGAGCAGTACTTC. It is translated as CASSIGEGSEQYF.

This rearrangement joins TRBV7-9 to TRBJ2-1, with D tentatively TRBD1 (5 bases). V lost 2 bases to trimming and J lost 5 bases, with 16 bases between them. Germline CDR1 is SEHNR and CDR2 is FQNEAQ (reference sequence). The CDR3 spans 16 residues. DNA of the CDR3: TGTGCCAGCAGCTTAAAAACTCAGTGGGGCCACAATGAGCAGTTCTTC. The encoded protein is CASSLKTQWGHNEQFF.